The clone carrying this TCR beta chain was seen a handful of times. The antigen is not known. Stated time point: patch test 2, 6 weeks after DPC sensitization. Treatment described: therapeutic diphenylcyclopropenone sensitization with weekly scalp DPC. Blood draws came first, before each patch test. The data were obtained in a study of human T cells and chemical hapten exposure. The wider study: Patch tests of 0.01% DPC on the upper back were read at 6 days. Slight volume differences across pooled libraries mainly accounted for varying per-sample TCR yields. General study points: TCRs exceeding 1 in 1000 frequency stayed unchanged with DPC sensitization.

Each CDR3 protein gets one entry after TCRdb re-called the RACE reads with MiXCR. Altogether 40,000 to 45,000 distinct CDR3 sequences are present, about 8.9% being singletons, with the ten largest covering approximately 16%. CDR1 is SGDLS and CDR2 is YYNGEE in the germline V gene. CDR3 length: 14 residues. After removal of 0 bases from V and 2 bases from J, the junction contained 2 bases not matched to a gene. V is TRBV9 and J is TRBJ2-7; 7 nucleotides align to TRBD1. Sequencing was performed on whole blood, taken in connection with sensitization to the hapten diphenylcyclopropenone (DPC). This receptor was taken from a middle-aged woman with alopecia areata. Some clones in this sample may be carry-over from other donors' samples. DNA for the CDR3: TGTGCCAGCAGCGTAGAAGGACAGGCCTACGAGCAGTACTTC. Translated, it gives CASSVEGQAYEQYF.